The clone carrying this T cell receptor (beta chain) appeared many times. The sample comes from a study of T cells in Graves' hyperthyroidism and ophthalmopathy. There are 14 residues in the CDR3. The germline CDR1 and CDR2 sequences are MNHNS and SASEGT. Between the trimmed V and J ends, which lost 4 bases and 8 bases, there was a span of 17 bases. Researchers took RNA transcripts and amplified the TCR beta CDR3 regions from them. Primed by the HTBI set, a first-round RT-PCR was run on the TCR CDR3. Each CDR3 protein is one row after TCRdb ran MiXCR on the multiplex PCR reads. This sample has around 340,000 distinct CDR3 sequences, with 15% to 20% found just once.

The chain recombines TRBV6-1 with TRBJ1-2; D gene unclear. This TCR was sampled from a woman in her thirties or forties with Graves' ophthalmopathy. The sample was blood. CDR3 region: CASSGGRGLRGYTF. The CDR3 DNA sequence: TGTGCCAGCAGTGGAGGGCGGGGATTGAGGGGCTACACCTTC.